The 7 T cell receptor beta chains given below trace back to one sample, sequenced in a study of CXCR3-negative and CXCR3-positive naive CD8 T cells. The antigens for these receptors are not known. The method, 5' RACE with UMI labels, was used to prepare the TRB cDNA libraries. Following a re-call of the 5' RACE reads, TCRdb has one entry per CDR3 protein and lacks DNA. Here the sample table reports some 120,000 distinct CDR3 sequences. Study-wide findings and caveats: CXCR3-expressing naive cells carried TRB CDR3s more hydrophobic than those of CXCR3-negative naive cells.

Source material: naive CXCR3+ CD8+ T cells from blood. Specified subset: CD45RO-CCR7+CD27+CD95- naive CD8+ T cells expressing CXCR3 (TNR3+). All receptors come from a human donor in good health. Some clones in this sample may be carry-over from other donors' samples.

V is TRBV4-2 and J is TRBJ1-4. Germline CDR1 and CDR2: LGHNA and YNFKEQ. The CDR3 is 15 amino acids. CDR3: CASSQEYSGNEKLFF.

V gene TRBV11-2 combines with J gene TRBJ1-1. This CDR3 is built from 12 residues. Germline V gene sequence: CDR1 SGHAT, CDR2 FQNNGV. CDR3 in amino acids: CASSHISGEAFF.

The rearrangement joins TRBV12-3 or TRBV12-4 to TRBJ2-1; as DNA is missing, the TRBD2 call by TCRdb cannot be tested. The length of the CDR3 is 16 residues. This CDR3 is CASSLEGTSASNEQFF.

J is TRBJ2-7 and V is TRBV29-1; the TRBD1 assignment by TCRdb is unverifiable without DNA. Germline V lookup: CDR1 SQVTM, CDR2 ANQGSEA. The CDR3 totals 13 residues. This CDR3 reads CSVVAGPIYEQYF.

The genes are TRBV27 and TRBJ2-5; TCRdb's D gene call, TRBD1, goes unchecked for lack of DNA. The germline gives CDR1 MNHEY, CDR2 SMNVEV (reference sequence). The CDR3 runs to 16 residues. CDR3 loop: CASAKGEFGAGETQYF.

CDR3: CASSNSGGAYNEQFF. The V and J genes are TRBV2 and TRBJ2-1; TCRdb designates TRBD1, a call that cannot be tested without DNA. This CDR3 is 15 amino acids long. The germline V gene has CDR1 SNHLY and CDR2 FYNNEI.

This rearrangement joins TRBV28 to TRBJ2-3; TCRdb names TRBD2, which stays unverified in the absence of DNA. In germline, CDR1 is MDHEN, CDR2 SYDVKM. CDR3 size: 19 residues. CDR3 amino acids: CASSFPQRGFLRNTDTQYF.